Listed here are 15 T cell receptor beta chains from one sample, sequenced in a study of Tregs in tolerant kidney transplant recipients. Measured with immunoSEQ multiplex PCR; TCRdb has only the in-frame clones, and not every one. Among roughly 250,000 clones, 65% to 85% were seen once, and the ten largest hold around 0.68%. The source material was CD4+ T cells from blood. These receptors all stem from a human donor in good health.

The rearrangement links TRBV19 to TRBJ1-3; TRBD1 agrees at 9 bases. This CDR3 spans 14 amino acids. Per germline, CDR1 LNHDA and CDR2 SQIVND (reference sequence). CDR3 DNA: TGTGCTACAGGAGGGACAGGGCACGGAAACACCATATATTTT. Protein product: CATGGTGHGNTIYF.

The V call is TRBV15, the J call TRBJ1-5, with D unclear. The CDR3 contains 16 residues. Germline-derived CDR1 and CDR2 are LNHNV and YYDKDF (reference sequence). V lost 0 bases, J lost 2 bases, and 11 bases lay in between. In DNA form, the CDR3 reads TGTGCCACCAGCAGAGATGTAGGGTTTGGCAATCAGCCCCAGCATTTT. This encodes CATSRDVGFGNQPQHF.

The gene calls are TRBV6-6 and TRBJ1-2, with 10 bases aligning to TRBD1. CDR1 is MNHNY and CDR2 is SVGAGI in the germline V gene (reference sequence). The ends lost 6 bases at V and 4 bases at J; junction bases unmatched: 5. This CDR3 has 14 amino acids. Here the CDR3 reads CASSRDRGTYGYTF. The CDR3 DNA follows: TGTGCCAGCAGCCGGGACAGGGGAACCTATGGCTACACCTTC.

As to this clone: One junction end disagrees with the germline gene, perhaps due to a read error. This chain links TRBV10-3 with TRBJ1-2; D remains ambiguous. The CDR3 spans 12 residues. Germline V gives CDR1 ENHRY, CDR2 SYGVKD. CDR3 in DNA: TGTGCCAGCAGTGAAACACGGTATGGCTACACCTTC. This gives the protein CASSETRYGYTF.

The rearrangement links TRBV18 to TRBJ2-7, with a weak D call TRBD2 (6 bases). Germline assignment: CDR1 KGHSH and CDR2 LQKENI. V was shortened by 1 base and J by 3 bases, with 16 bases between the two germline ends. The CDR3 has 16 residues. The CDR3 here is CASSPLDGGFVYEQYF. In DNA form, the CDR3 reads TGTGCCAGCTCACCACTTGACGGGGGTTTCGTCTACGAGCAGTACTTC.

V and J are TRBV6-4 and TRBJ1-4; 8 bases are shared with TRBD1. The CDR3 runs to 14 residues. J was trimmed by 5 bases and V by 6 bases; bases with no gene match: 5. From germline, CDR1 is MRHNA and CDR2 SNTAGT. Written as DNA, the CDR3 is TGTGCCAGCAGGGAGACAGGGGAGAATGAAAAACTGTTTTTT. Translating it yields CASRETGENEKLFF.

V and J are TRBV21-1 and TRBJ2-7; no DNA check was done on the table's D call, TRBD2. TRBV21-1 is tagged as a pseudogene. The CDR3 contains 18 residues. The CDR3 sequence: CASSRTWTSGGLSYEQYF. Written as DNA, the CDR3 is TGTGCCAGCAGCAGGACCTGGACTAGCGGGGGGTTATCCTACGAGCAGTACTTC.

The chain uses TRBV7-6 and TRBJ2-2; 9 bases map to TRBD2. V dropped 2 bases and J dropped 5; count of bases not matched to a gene: 9. Germline CDR1 is SGHVS and CDR2 is FNYEAQ. This CDR3 contains 17 residues. The CDR3 sequence is CASSLFPSGTSTGELFF. DNA for the CDR3: TGTGCCAGCAGCTTATTTCCTAGCGGGACAAGTACCGGGGAGCTGTTTTTT.

This chain joins TRBV25-1 and TRBJ2-3; possible D gene TRBD1, 6 bases. Germline assignment: CDR1 MGHDK and CDR2 SYGVNS. Trimming took off 1 base at V and 9 bases at J, with 8 bases between the two ends. The CDR3 totals 12 residues. CDR3 coding DNA: TGTGCCAGCAGTGAATCGAGGGGGACGCAGTATTTT. Translation gives CASSESRGTQYF.

The genes are TRBV18 and TRBJ1-3, with D perhaps TRBD1 (5 bases). The CDR3 has 16 residues. Germline loops: CDR1 KGHSH, CDR2 LQKENI. Deletions cut 3 bases from V and 4 bases from J, with 16 bases between. The CDR3 DNA reads TGTGCCAGCTCACCGTTCCAGGGTGAGTCGGGAAACACCATATATTTT. It encodes CASSPFQGESGNTIYF.

This chain uses TRBV15 with TRBJ2-7; a possible D gene is TRBD1 (6 bases). The germline V gene encodes CDR1 LNHNV and CDR2 YYDKDF (reference sequence). CDR3 length: 15 amino acids. Deletions cut 3 bases from V and 2 bases from J, with 14 bases between. This CDR3 reads CATSRGLTGTYEQYF. The CDR3 nucleotides are TGTGCCACCAGCAGGGGTCTGACAGGTACCTACGAGCAGTACTTC.

The CDR3 sequence is CASSSGLGTYTGELFF. For the CDR3, the DNA is TGTGCCAGCAGCTCGGGACTAGGGACATACACCGGGGAGCTGTTTTTT. This chain uses TRBV7-7 with TRBJ2-2, with 8 nucleotides matching TRBD2. Per the germline V gene, CDR1 is SSHAT and CDR2 is FNYEAQ (reference sequence). The CDR3 is made up of 16 amino acids. Trimming cost V 4 bases and J 3 bases; bases outside gene matches: 7. The full variable domain, with the rest looked up from reference TRBV7-7 and TRBJ2-2, is GAGVSQSPRYKVTKRGQDVTLRCDPISSHATLYWYQQALGQGPEFLTYFNYEAQPDKSGLPSDRFSAERPEGSISTLTIQRTEQRDSAMYRCASSSGLGTYTGELFFGEGSRLTVL.

Details on this clone: One junction end does not reproduce the germline sequence, and a read error may be involved. V and J are TRBV28 and TRBJ2-7, with 10 bases identical to TRBD2. Germline loops: CDR1 MDHEN, CDR2 SYDVKM. This CDR3 contains 11 residues. The CDR3, as DNA: TGTGCCAGCAGCGCTAGCGGGAGCATAGGTTTC. Translated: CASSASGSIGF.

The chain uses TRBV4-2 and TRBJ2-2, with 7 bases identical to TRBD2. CDR1 and CDR2 (germline): LGHNA, YNFKEQ. V lost 1 base to trimming and J lost 1 base; unmatched junction nucleotides: 6. CDR3 length equals 17 residues. The CDR3 DNA reads TGTGCCAGCAGCCAAGGGCCGGGGGAGGGGAACACCGGGGAGCTGTTTTTT. Protein: CASSQGPGEGNTGELFF.

This chain joins TRBV11-2 and TRBJ1-5, with D unresolved. Germline CDR1 and CDR2: SGHAT and FQNNGV. The CDR3 totals 13 residues. Trimming left V 1 base short and J 3 bases short, with 4 bases between. The CDR3 protein is CASSLGTNQPQHF. The CDR3 bases are TGTGCCAGCAGCTTAGGGACCAATCAGCCCCAGCATTTT.